Listed below are T cell receptor beta chains from one sample, sequenced in a study of memory CD4+ T cells and cytomegalovirus serostatus. Clones were sequenced by immunoSEQ multiplex PCR, and TCRdb holds only the in-frame ones, with some missing. Of roughly 54,000 clones detected, 70% to 80% appear once; the ten largest clones hold 1.6%. Sequencing was carried out using memory CD4+ T cells from blood. Receptor source: an adult in good health and CMV-seronegative. The CDR3 runs from the conserved cysteine through the conserved F or W. Each record gives: D gene, V gene, CDR3 length, clone size, J gene, CDR3 protein, CDR3 DNA. D genes are given only for firm matches. The size of a clone is reported for some rows only, either as once, few or many, or as a class for expanded clones.

TRBD2,TRBV6-5,15,NA,TRBJ2-5,CASSRTSGRGETQYF,TGTGCCAGCAGTCGGACTAGCGGCAGGGGGGAGACCCAGTACTTC
NA,TRBV5-8,14,NA,TRBJ1-3,CASSLRYSGNTIYF,TGTGCCAGCAGTTTACGGTACTCTGGAAACACCATATATTTT
NA,TRBV10-3,13,NA,TRBJ1-2,CAISDQVNYGYTF,TGTGCCATCAGTGACCAGGTTAACTATGGCTACACCTTC
NA,TRBV5-1,14,NA,TRBJ2-3,CASKSGNPADTQYF,TGCGCCAGCAAATCCGGGAACCCTGCAGATACGCAGTATTTT
NA,TRBV2,15,NA,TRBJ1-2,CASSESGVSYYGYTF,TGTGCCAGCAGTGAGAGCGGGGTTTCCTACTATGGCTACACCTTC
NA,TRBV4-3,15,once,TRBJ2-1,CASSQGGRTYNEQFF,TGCGCCAGCAGCCAAGGGGGACGGACGTACAATGAGCAGTTCTTC
TRBD1,TRBV29-1,12,NA,TRBJ2-7,CSVGDRGYEQYF,TGCAGCGTGGGGGACAGGGGGTACGAGCAGTACTTC
NA,TRBV7-6,15,few,TRBJ1-4,CASSLARGVNEKLFF,TGTGCCAGCAGCTTAGCCAGGGGAGTCAATGAAAAACTGTTTTTT
TRBD2,TRBV6-5,14,few,TRBJ2-5,CASSYGRYQETQYF,TGTGCCAGCTCCTACGGGAGGTACCAAGAGACCCAGTACTTC
NA,TRBV7-2,14,once,TRBJ1-2,CASSPPGGAVGYTF,TGTGCCAGCAGCCCCCCGGGGGGGGCTGTCGGCTACACCTTC
TRBD2,TRBV9,16,NA,TRBJ2-1,CASGRVASGAYNEQFF,TGTGCCAGCGGGCGGGTGGCTAGCGGGGCCTACAATGAGCAGTTCTTC
NA,TRBV6-6,13,once,TRBJ1-1,CASSYEGWTEAFF,TGTGCCAGCAGTTACGAGGGGTGGACTGAAGCTTTCTTT
NA,TRBV6-4,14,NA,TRBJ2-7,CASSDVGRRYEQYF,TGTGCCAGCAGTGACGTTGGCAGACGCTACGAGCAGTACTTC
TRBD1,TRBV11-2,16,once,TRBJ2-2,CASSLGQGANTGELFF,TGTGCCAGCAGCTTAGGACAGGGGGCGAACACCGGGGAGCTGTTTTTT
TRBD2,TRBV7-2,17,NA,TRBJ2-1,CASSLGTSGRLYNEQFF,TGTGCCAGCAGCCTCGGGACTAGCGGCAGACTTTACAATGAGCAGTTCTTC
TRBD1,TRBV19,16,NA,TRBJ2-6,CAISTGGTSGANVLTF,TGTGCCATTAGCACAGGGGGAACCTCTGGGGCCAACGTCCTGACTTTC
NA,TRBV19,14,NA,TRBJ1-1,CASSINVRNTEAFF,TGTGCCAGTAGTATAAATGTTCGGAACACTGAAGCTTTCTTT
TRBD1,TRBV6-1,13,NA,TRBJ1-6,CASSHRGNSPLHF,TGTGCCAGCAGCCACAGGGGTAATTCACCCCTCCACTTT